This T cell receptor (beta chain) was sequenced for a study of T cells in Graves' hyperthyroidism and ophthalmopathy. This clonotype occurred a few times. Its antigen is not identified. From RNA transcripts, TCR beta CDR3 regions were amplified. First-round RT-PCR of the TCR CDR3 relied on the HTBI primer set. TCRdb fed the multiplex PCR reads into MiXCR, producing one record per CDR3 protein. Of fewer than 750,000 distinct CDR3 sequences listed, more than 12% were seen once; the top ten hold under 15%. CDR3 length: 12 amino acids. V was pared by 1 base and J by 7 bases, with 6 bases between. CDR1 and CDR2 from the germline V gene are SEHNR and FQNEAQ (reference sequence). Findings and limits, study-wide: Among thyroid clonotypes expanded above 0.001, most also appeared in blood.

The PBMCs were sourced from fresh peripheral blood (less than 11 ml). This chain uses TRBV7-9 with TRBJ2-3; D is unclear. Sequenced: blood. The sequence came from a woman between 50 and 59 years old with Graves' ophthalmopathy. The CDR3 bases are TGTGCCAGCAGCTTAGAGGGTTATACGCAGTATTTT. Protein product: CASSLEGYTQYF. Looking up the rest from reference TRBV7-9 and TRBJ2-3 gives the full variable domain: DTGVSQNPRHKITKRGQNVTFRCDPISEHNRLYWYRQTLGQGPEFLTYFQNEAQLEKSRLLSDRFSAERPKGSFSTLEIQRTEQGDSAMYLCASSLEGYTQYFGPGTRLTVL.